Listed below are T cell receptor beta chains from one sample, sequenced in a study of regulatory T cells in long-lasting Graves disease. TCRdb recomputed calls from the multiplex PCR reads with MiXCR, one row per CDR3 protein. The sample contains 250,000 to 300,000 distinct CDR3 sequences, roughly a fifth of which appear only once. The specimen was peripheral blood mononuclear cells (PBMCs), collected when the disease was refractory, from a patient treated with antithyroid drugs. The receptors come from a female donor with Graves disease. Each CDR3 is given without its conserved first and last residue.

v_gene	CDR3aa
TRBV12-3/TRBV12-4	ASSYGSGSGQPQH
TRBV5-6	ASSFSATGPGGEQY
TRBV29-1	SCGRFAGGLLDEQF
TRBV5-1	ASSFTGNTGAF
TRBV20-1	SARVQTGSYGYT
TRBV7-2	ASSLADGNQPQH
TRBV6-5	ASSYAQGGNTIY
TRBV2	ASSGTMPTQY
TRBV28	ASSLSFRRAASDYEQY
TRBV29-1	SVGGTDYYGYT
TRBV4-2	ASSPQGAPGYT
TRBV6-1	ASSLGGSGSPLH
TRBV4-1	ASSQDSEGLYGYT
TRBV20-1	SARQPLGSSYNEQF
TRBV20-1	SARNDRVGNTEAF
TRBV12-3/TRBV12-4	ASSAVRADTQY
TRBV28	ASGAGNTGELF
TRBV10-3	AISESKSQPQH
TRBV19	ASSITTSGWNEQY
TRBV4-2	ASSQKGGTNEKLF